This TCR beta chain was retrieved from a study of blood T cell repertoires in COVID-19. Overall study: The origin of the acute and convalescent COVID-19 samples was the United States, Italy and Spain. PBMCs, B-cell-depleted T cells, or T cells were the source of the cDNA or gDNA that made up the material.

Germline values: CDR1 SGHRS, CDR2 YFSETQ. V lost 4 bases to trimming and J lost 0 bases; unmatched junction nucleotides: 6. The CDR3 has 15 amino acids. Original handling: Scientists estimated how many nucleated cells there were by amplifying reference gene primers. Assay used: immunoSEQ multiplex PCR; TCRdb lists only in-frame clones, some missing. V and J calls and clone size are as listed in that table; D and trimming were resolved from the DNA. The data show about 100,000 clones, 80% to 90% seen once. The source is a human donor in a cohort sampled during active COVID-19. The chain couples TRBV5-1 to TRBJ2-7; 8 positions match TRBD2. The sequenced material came from peripheral blood. The CDR3 region has the DNA TGCGCCAGCAGCCGTCTTGCGGGAGGCTCCTACGAGCAGTACTTC. Amino acids: CASSRLAGGSYEQYF.